The rows below give T cell receptor beta chains drawn from one sample of a study of beta chain features in type 1 diabetes. Clones were sequenced by immunoSEQ multiplex PCR, and TCRdb holds only the in-frame ones, with some missing. Of 250,000 to 350,000 clones listed, around 15% are singletons. Sequenced sample: central memory CD4+ T cells from blood. The receptors stem from a man younger than 40 in good health. The CDR3 runs from the conserved cysteine through the conserved F or W. The D gene is left open where the match is weak. Clone sizes are given selectively: once, few, many, or a class where the clone is expanded.

DNA: TGTGCCAGTCGAGTCGGGACAGGGGATTCGGGTGGCTACACCTTC
CDR3: CASRVGTGDSGGYTF
V: TRBV19
D: TRBD1
J: TRBJ1-2
size: .

DNA: TGTGCCAGCAGCAATAGCGGGGGAGTTTACGAGCAGTACTTC
CDR3: CASSNSGGVYEQYF
V: TRBV6-6
D: TRBD2
J: TRBJ2-7
size: .

DNA: TGCAGCGTTGGGGACAATTCACCCCTCCACTTT
CDR3: CSVGDNSPLHF
V: TRBV29-1
D: .
J: TRBJ1-6
size: few

DNA: TGTGCCAGCAGCCCAGCTCAGGGGGGCCGTTACATGACCCTCCACTTT
CDR3: CASSPAQGGRYMTLHF
V: TRBV7-2
D: TRBD1
J: TRBJ1-6
size: few

DNA: TGTGCCAGCACCACCATTGCGGCGGAACTGTTTTTT
CDR3: CASTTIAAELFF
V: TRBV28
D: .
J: TRBJ1-4
size: few

DNA: TGTGCCACTAGTCGGACGGGCTATGGCTACACCTTC
CDR3: CATSRTGYGYTF
V: TRBV28
D: .
J: TRBJ1-2
size: many

DNA: TGTGCCAGCAGTTACAGGCGCGACACTGAAGCTTTCTTT
CDR3: CASSYRRDTEAFF
V: TRBV6-6
D: .
J: TRBJ1-1
size: .

DNA: TGCGCCAGCAGCCAAGATCGAGGGAGGGCTAATGAAAAACTGTTTTTT
CDR3: CASSQDRGRANEKLFF
V: TRBV4-3
D: .
J: TRBJ1-4
size: .

DNA: TGTGCCAGCAAAGACCTGACAGGGCTCTCTGGGGCCAACGTCCTGACTTTC
CDR3: CASKDLTGLSGANVLTF
V: TRBV2
D: TRBD1
J: TRBJ2-6
size: few

DNA: TGTGCCAGCAGCCCCCGGATGGATCAGACCCAGTACTTC
CDR3: CASSPRMDQTQYF
V: TRBV6-5
D: .
J: TRBJ2-5
size: many

DNA: TGTGCCAGCAGCTTAGGGACAGGGGCTTTTGGCTACACCTTC
CDR3: CASSLGTGAFGYTF
V: TRBV11-1
D: TRBD1
J: TRBJ1-2
size: .

DNA: TGTGCCAGTAGTTTCCCTGGGGACAGCCTAAACACTGAAGCTTTCTTT
CDR3: CASSFPGDSLNTEAFF
V: TRBV19
D: TRBD1
J: TRBJ1-1
size: .

DNA: TGCAGCGTCAGCGGGCAGAGCAATTATGGCTACACCTTC
CDR3: CSVSGQSNYGYTF
V: TRBV29-1
D: .
J: TRBJ1-2
size: .